These 5 T cell receptor beta chains share one sample of origin, sequenced in a study of shared clonotypes between healthy human individuals. Method: immunoSEQ multiplex PCR; TCRdb's copy keeps in-frame clones and lacks some. The table records fewer than 1.8 million clones, approximately 98.5% of them present only once. Sequencing was carried out using naive CD4+ T cells sorted from blood. Stated subset: CD45RA+ positively selected. These receptor sequences come from a man aged 30 to 39 in good health.

This chain uses TRBV5-6 with TRBJ2-4, with 9 bases matching TRBD2. The V gene's germline CDR1 is SGHDT and CDR2 YYEEEE. V gave up 0 bases and J gave up 1 base; unmatched junction bases: 5. The CDR3 runs 17 residues. CDR3 sequence: CASSLVPTSGAKNIQYF. The CDR3 DNA reads as TGTGCCAGCAGCTTGGTGCCCACTAGCGGGGCCAAAAACATTCAGTACTTC.

This chain uses TRBV7-9 with TRBJ2-7; 7 bases map to TRBD1. The CDR3 totals 14 residues. Losses at the gene ends were 5 bases for V and 4 bases for J; bases not matched to a gene: 8. CDR1 is SEHNR, CDR2 FQNEAQ, per germline (reference sequence). CDR3 DNA: TGTGCCAGCAGCCGAACGCAGACAGGGTACGAGCAGTACTTC. It is translated as CASSRTQTGYEQYF.

The chain is built from TRBV29-1 and TRBJ2-3; the match to TRBD2 covers 9 bases. Germline trimming cut 4 bases from V and 1 base from J; bases unmatched to any gene: 3. Germline V lookup: CDR1 SQVTM, CDR2 ANQGSEA. CDR3 length: 14 amino acids. The CDR3 loop is CSVVRTSGTDTQYF. The CDR3 DNA reads TGCAGCGTTGTTAGGACTAGCGGCACAGATACGCAGTATTTT.

J is TRBJ1-3 and V is TRBV5-1; TRBD1 matches 9 bases. Germline CDR1 is SGHRS and CDR2 is YFSETQ. The CDR3 consists of 15 residues. With 4 bases clipped from V and 2 bases from J, the junction kept 4 bases outside the gene matches. The CDR3 nucleotides read TGCGCCAGCAGCACCGGGACAGGGCCTGGAAACACCATATATTTT. It yields the protein CASSTGTGPGNTIYF. The complete variable domain, with remaining parts taken from reference TRBV5-1 and TRBJ1-3, reads KAGVTQTPRYLIKTRGQQVTLSCSPISGHRSVSWYQQTPGQGLQFLFEYFSETQRNKGNFPGRFSGRQFSNSRSEMNVSTLELGDSALYLCASSTGTGPGNTIYFGEGSWLTVV.

Note on this clone: An end of the junction does not agree with germline; a read error may underlie this. CDR3 nucleotide sequence: TGTGCCAGCGCACCTATCCGGGGCGCCGGAAACACCATATATTTT. Translating it yields CASAPIRGAGNTIYF. The V and J genes are TRBV18 and TRBJ1-3; possible D gene TRBD1, 5 bases. The CDR3 totals 15 residues. Germline CDR1 reads KGHSH; CDR2 reads LQKENI.